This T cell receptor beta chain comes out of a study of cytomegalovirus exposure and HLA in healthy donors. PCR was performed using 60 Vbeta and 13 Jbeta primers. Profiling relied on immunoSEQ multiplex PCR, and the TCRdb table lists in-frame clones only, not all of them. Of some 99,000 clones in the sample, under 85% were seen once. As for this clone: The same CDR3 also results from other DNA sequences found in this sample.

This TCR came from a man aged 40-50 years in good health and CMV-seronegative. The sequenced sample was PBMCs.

The CDR3 here is CASSVGTGGNQPQHF. CDR3 bases: TGTGCCAGCAGCGTGGGGACAGGGGGCAATCAGCCCCAGCATTTT. The chain employs TRBV9 and TRBJ1-5; 10 bases are a match to TRBD1. CDR1 and CDR2 from the germline V gene are SGDLS and YYNGEE. Losses at the gene ends were 2 bases for V and 2 bases for J; bases not matched to a gene: 1. The CDR3 consists of 15 residues.